This T cell receptor (beta chain) was sequenced for a study of Ad26.COV2.S vaccination and SARS-CoV-2 variants (dated by TCRdb to about 2021). A note on the overall study: TCRbeta repertoire sequencing served as the tool for gauging how specific and how broad the SARS-CoV-2-reactive T cell receptors were following Ad26.COV2.S vaccination. A total of 32 samples were included in the TCR-sequenced set, comprising about 20 Ad26.COV2.S vaccine recipients, 5 placebo recipients and 8 SARS-CoV-2 convalescent individuals. General conclusions and limits of the study: It was noted by the authors that total T cell responses may have been underestimated by the TCR breadth and depth analyses. Vaccine and placebo recipients had comparable non-spike TCR breadth, which fits with the vaccine containing only spike. Substantial breadth of spike-specific CD8+ and CD4+ T cell responses was reported after vaccination. Compared with placebo recipients, Ad26.COV2.S recipients showed higher spike-specific TCR breadth (P = 0.0014).

The sample's time point label, in plain terms: individuals recovered from natural SARS-CoV-2 infection. TCRbeta CDR3 regions were sequenced with the immunoSEQ Assay. After extraction, genomic DNA underwent amplification by bias-controlled multiplex PCR, followed by high-throughput sequencing. Turning to the authors' computational methods: Collapsing and filtering of sequences were performed to quantify the absolute abundance of each unique TCRbeta CDR3 region. Usable DNA was measured by amplifying reference genes present in all nucleated cells, and TCRbeta template counts were normalized to that usable DNA to estimate T cell fraction. Repertoire TCRs were annotated as SARS-CoV-2-specific by exact matching of V gene, CDR3 amino acid sequence and J gene to a known reactive TCR set. The reference SARS-CoV-2 TCR set was derived from MIRA and filtered for enrichment in COVID-19-positive ImmuneCODE repertoires, a step that removed public or cross-reactive TCRs. Using the MIRA antigens, annotated TCRs were further analysed by specific ORF or by position within an ORF. Depth was the summed frequency of annotated unique rearrangements, while breadth was defined as annotated unique rearrangements over total unique productive rearrangements. Two-sided Wilcoxon rank-sum tests were used to compare TCR breadth between groups. Held by TCRdb, this immuneACCESS table contains in-frame sequences only and omits some clones. Under half of the omission traces to an unresolved V gene where checked; the cause of the rest is unknown. Clone size and V and J calls were adopted from that table, with D and trimming inferred from the DNA. The table for this sample lists roughly 180,000 clones; 87% of them were counted only once. The ten top clones hold 5.9% of the sample.

V was cut back by 4 bases and J by 7 bases, leaving a gap of 18 bases between them. Including the terminal cysteine and phenylalanine, the CDR3 comprises 15 residues. Of all the DNA, just the CDR3 is kept, 45 bases in frame from base 1. Only one count was recorded for this clone. Its target antigen remains unknown. Base-call qualities are not available, and no considerably larger clone is one nucleotide away. This chain is built from TRBV5-7 and TRBJ2-1, with the D assignment possibly TRBD1 or TRBD2, given 6 matching bases for each. TRBV5-7 is an ORF; its function is uncertain. The sequence came from a human donor who had recovered from COVID-19. The source was peripheral blood, collected after recovery from COVID-19. CDR3 region: CASSQFRGGRNEQFF. The nucleotide sequence is given as TGTGCCAGCAGCCAATTCAGGGGAGGAAGGAATGAGCAGTTCTTC.